This T cell receptor beta chain was captured by sequencing in a study of PD-1 blockade in classical Hodgkin lymphoma. Study-level findings and limits: According to reports, newly diagnosed patients had lower baseline TCR diversity than healthy donors, and relapsed/refractory patients had lower baseline TCR diversity still. Partial responders and progressors had significantly lower baseline TCR diversity. The causes of the repertoire differences, possibly disease activity or prior therapy, remain undefined. Significant TCR diversity gains by C4D1 occurred in CD4+ but not CD8+ cells.

Sequencing used immunoSEQ multiplex PCR; TCRdb keeps in-frame clones, though not all of them. The profile covers roughly 40,000 clones, with 88% appearing a single time and over 8% taken by the ten largest. Unmatched junction bases numbered 8, after V lost 5 bases and J lost 5 bases. This CDR3 region has 15 residues. Germline CDR1 and CDR2: MDHEN and SYDVKM. For this clone: Its antigen is unidentified.

Brentuximab vedotin exposure varied among the patients, all of whom had relapsed after autologous stem cell transplantation. This rearrangement joins TRBV28 to TRBJ2-3; 9 nucleotides align to TRBD2. The TCR comes from a human donor with classical Hodgkin lymphoma. The sequences come from peripheral blood mononuclear cells (PBMCs), collected at baseline. The CDR3 loop is CASSLPGLALDTQYF. CDR3 in DNA: TGTGCCAGCAGTCTACCGGGACTAGCCTTAGATACGCAGTATTTT.